A selection of T cell receptor beta chains follows, all from one sample in a study of T cell changes during pregnancy in multiple sclerosis. TCRdb's copy holds only in-frame clones and misses some; the assay was immunoSEQ multiplex PCR. The table has about 87,000 clones, over 85% seen once. Sequencing was performed on peripheral blood, taken in the third trimester of pregnancy. These receptors all stem from a female donor in good health, enrolled as a control in a pregnancy study. Both conserved end residues are part of each CDR3. D genes are given only for firm matches. Some rows mark clone size as missing; the rest say once, few, many or name a class of expanded clone.

v_gene	j_gene	abundance	d_gene	CDR3nt	CDR3aa
TRBV6-5	TRBJ1-1	-	TRBD1	TGTGCCAGCTACTACAGGGGCATTGGCGCTGAAGCTTTCTTT	CASYYRGIGAEAFF
TRBV18	TRBJ1-5	-	TRBD1	TGTGCCAGCTCACACTACTTCGAGGGACAGGAGGGACAGATCGATCAGCCCCAGCATTTT	CASSHYFEGQEGQIDQPQHF
TRBV5-6	TRBJ2-3	-	TRBD2	TGTGCCAGCAGCTTGGCGGGAGGGCCGCCAGATACGCAGTATTTT	CASSLAGGPPDTQYF
TRBV5-1	TRBJ2-2	-	TRBD2	TGCGCCAGCAGCTTAGGGACTAGCGCGAACACCGGGGAGCTGTTTTTT	CASSLGTSANTGELFF
TRBV4-1	TRBJ2-4	-	-	TGCGCCAGCAGCCAAGATCGCCAGGGGGGTGGTAACATTCAGTACTTC	CASSQDRQGGGNIQYF
TRBV7-2	TRBJ2-1	-	-	TGTGCCAGCAGCTCGACTCCCGTTGCGGCACGGGGGCAGTTCTTC	CASSSTPVAARGQFF
TRBV30	TRBJ2-7	once	TRBD1	TGTGCCTGGGTGGGGAATGAAAGGGACAGGGTGGGAGAGCAGTACTTC	CAWVGNERDRVGEQYF
TRBV6-1	TRBJ1-1	-	TRBD1	TGTGCCAGCAAATTGGGACAGGGGAACACTGAAGCTTTCTTT	CASKLGQGNTEAFF
TRBV5-1	TRBJ1-1	-	TRBD1	TGCGCCAGCAGCCTCAAGACAGGGGTCACTGAAGCTTTCTTT	CASSLKTGVTEAFF
TRBV6-5	TRBJ1-1	-	-	TGTGCCAGCAGCAGGAACACTGAAGCTTTCTTT	CASSRNTEAFF
TRBV10-3	TRBJ2-1	-	TRBD2	TGTGCCATCAGCCAAGTCGGGGGGGCAGACTCCTACAATGAGCAGTTCTTC	CAISQVGGADSYNEQFF
TRBV27	TRBJ1-5	once	-	TGTGCCAGCAGAGCGGGGGCACGTAATCAGCCCCAGCATTTT	CASRAGARNQPQHF
TRBV5-1	TRBJ2-3	-	TRBD2	TGCGCCAGCAGCTTGGACCCTAGCGGGCCTAGCACAGATACGCAGTATTTT	CASSLDPSGPSTDTQYF
TRBV2	TRBJ1-1	-	-	TGTGCCAGCAGTGTGCAGGGGAGCACTGAAGCTTTCTTT	CASSVQGSTEAFF
TRBV9	TRBJ2-3	-	-	TGTGCCAGCAGCGTTCTTGGGACAAGCACAGATACGCAGTATTTT	CASSVLGTSTDTQYF
TRBV27	TRBJ1-5	few	TRBD1	TGTGCCAGCAGCCCAAAACGGACAGGGGCGAATCAGCCCCAGCATTTT	CASSPKRTGANQPQHF
TRBV4-1	TRBJ2-4	-	-	TGCGCCAGCAGCCCCAGCGAGAGGGACATTCAGTACTTC	CASSPSERDIQYF
TRBV5-1	TRBJ1-2	-	-	TGCGCCAGCAGCTTGGGTCGGGGGACGATCTATGGCTACACCTTC	CASSLGRGTIYGYTF
TRBV5-1	TRBJ2-7	-	-	TGCGCCAGCAGCTTCAGGGCAGGGGTCGACGAGCAGTACTTC	CASSFRAGVDEQYF
TRBV6-5	TRBJ2-1	-	TRBD2	TGTGCCAGCAGTTCCGGGACTAGCGGGCTCAATGAGCAGTTCTTC	CASSSGTSGLNEQFF
TRBV5-1	TRBJ1-2	-	-	TGCGCCAGCAGCAGTCAGGGATCTGGCTACACCTTC	CASSSQGSGYTF
TRBV28	TRBJ1-5	-	-	TGTGCCAGCAGTTTCCCTCAGACAGGATCACCTACTCAGCCCCAGCATTTT	CASSFPQTGSPTQPQHF
TRBV5-4	TRBJ2-1	-	TRBD2	TGTGCCAGCAGCTCCCGGGGGGGAGTGCCCGGCAATGAGCAGTTCTTC	CASSSRGGVPGNEQFF
TRBV6-1	TRBJ1-4	once	-	TGTGCCAGCAGTTTTGTACAGGTGAATAATGAAAAACTGTTTTTT	CASSFVQVNNEKLFF